This T cell receptor beta chain was identified in a study of CD8 T cells in ankylosing spondylitis. Germline V CDR1 and CDR2: MDHEN, SYDVKM. This CDR3 contains 14 residues. The V and J ends lost 2 bases and 3 bases respectively, with 10 bases between them. MiXCR, run by TCRdb on the 5' RACE reads, gives a single entry per CDR3 protein. The repertoire holds a few hundred thousand distinct CDR3 sequences, with 20% to 25% as singletons. Regarding the study as a whole: With a CD8+ phenotype, disease-linked clones were relatively rare in peripheral blood. One TCR beta motif, made up of under ten highly homologous variants, appeared characteristic of ankylosing spondylitis blood.

This clonotype was seen a handful of times. The antigen is not known. The TCR sequence derives from a male donor with ankylosing spondylitis. Input material: blood, either unsorted or a sorted T cell fraction (not recorded which). The chain links TRBV28 to TRBJ1-1; D is undetermined. The CDR3 reads CASSLRTSYTEAFF. CDR3 in DNA: TGTGCCAGCAGTTTACGAACCTCCTACACTGAAGCTTTCTTT.